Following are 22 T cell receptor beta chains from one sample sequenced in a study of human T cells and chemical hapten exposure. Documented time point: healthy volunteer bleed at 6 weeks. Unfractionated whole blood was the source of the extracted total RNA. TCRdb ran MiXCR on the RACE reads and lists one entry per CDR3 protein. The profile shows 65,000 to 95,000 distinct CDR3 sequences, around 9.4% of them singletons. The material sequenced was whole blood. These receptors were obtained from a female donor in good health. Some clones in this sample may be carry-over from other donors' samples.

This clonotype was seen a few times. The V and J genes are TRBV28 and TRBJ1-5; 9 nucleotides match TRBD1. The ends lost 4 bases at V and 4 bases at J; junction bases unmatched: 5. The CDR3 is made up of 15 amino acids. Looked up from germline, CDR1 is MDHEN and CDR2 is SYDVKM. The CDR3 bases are TGTGCCAGCAGTTCCTCCGGGACAGGGAATCAGCCCCAGCATTTT. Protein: CASSSSGTGNQPQHF.

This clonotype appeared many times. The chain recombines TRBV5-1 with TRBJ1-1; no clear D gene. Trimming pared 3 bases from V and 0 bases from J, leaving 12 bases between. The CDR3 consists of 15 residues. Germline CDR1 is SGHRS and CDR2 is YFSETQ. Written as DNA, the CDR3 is TGCGCCAGCAGCTCTGAACGACTCATGAACACTGAAGCTTTCTTT. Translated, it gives CASSSERLMNTEAFF. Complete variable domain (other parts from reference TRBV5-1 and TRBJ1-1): KAGVTQTPRYLIKTRGQQVTLSCSPISGHRSVSWYQQTPGQGLQFLFEYFSETQRNKGNFPGRFSGRQFSNSRSEMNVSTLELGDSALYLCASSSERLMNTEAFFGQGTRLTVV.

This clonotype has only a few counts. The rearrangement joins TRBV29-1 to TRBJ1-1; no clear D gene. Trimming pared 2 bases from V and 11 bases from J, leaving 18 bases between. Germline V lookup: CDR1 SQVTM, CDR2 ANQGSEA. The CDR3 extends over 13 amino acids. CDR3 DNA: TGCAGCGTTGAAACCCTGGGAGTGGCCGGGGCTTTCTTT. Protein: CSVETLGVAGAFF.

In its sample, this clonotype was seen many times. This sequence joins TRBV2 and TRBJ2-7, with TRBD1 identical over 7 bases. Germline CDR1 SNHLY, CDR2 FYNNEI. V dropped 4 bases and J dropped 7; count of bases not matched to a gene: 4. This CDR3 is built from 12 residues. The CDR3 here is CASSGQGVEQYF. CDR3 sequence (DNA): TGTGCCAGCAGTGGCCAGGGGGTAGAGCAGTACTTC.

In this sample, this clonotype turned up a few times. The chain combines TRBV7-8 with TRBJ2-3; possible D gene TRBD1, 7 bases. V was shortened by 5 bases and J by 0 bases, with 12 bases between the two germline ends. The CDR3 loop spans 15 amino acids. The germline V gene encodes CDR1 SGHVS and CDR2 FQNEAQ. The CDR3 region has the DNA TGTGCCAGCAGCACGACAGGGACTAGCACAGATACGCAGTATTTT. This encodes CASSTTGTSTDTQYF.

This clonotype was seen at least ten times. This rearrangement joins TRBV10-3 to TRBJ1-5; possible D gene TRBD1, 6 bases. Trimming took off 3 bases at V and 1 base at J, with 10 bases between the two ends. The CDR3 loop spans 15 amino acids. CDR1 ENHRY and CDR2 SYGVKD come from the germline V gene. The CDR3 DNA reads TGTGCCATCAGTGAAACAGGGCTGAGCAATCAGCCCCAGCATTTT. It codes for CAISETGLSNQPQHF.

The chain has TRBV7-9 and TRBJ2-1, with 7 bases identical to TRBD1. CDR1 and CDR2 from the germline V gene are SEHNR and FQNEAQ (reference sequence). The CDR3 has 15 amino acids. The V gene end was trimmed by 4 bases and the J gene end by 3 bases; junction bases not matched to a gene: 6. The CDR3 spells CASSYRDRDYNEQFF. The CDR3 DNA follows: TGTGCCAGCAGCTACCGGGACAGAGACTACAATGAGCAGTTCTTC.

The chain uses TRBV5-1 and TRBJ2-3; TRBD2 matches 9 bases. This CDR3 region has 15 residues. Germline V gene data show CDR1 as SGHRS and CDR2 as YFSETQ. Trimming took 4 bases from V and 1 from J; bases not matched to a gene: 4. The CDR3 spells CASSNSGGGTDTQYF. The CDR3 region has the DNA TGCGCCAGCAGCAATAGCGGGGGAGGCACAGATACGCAGTATTTT.

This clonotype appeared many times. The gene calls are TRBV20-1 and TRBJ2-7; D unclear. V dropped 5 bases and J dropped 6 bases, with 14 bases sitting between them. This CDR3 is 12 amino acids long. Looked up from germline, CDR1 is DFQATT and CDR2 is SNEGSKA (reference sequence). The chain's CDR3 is CSAENARAEQYF. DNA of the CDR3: TGCAGTGCTGAGAATGCCCGGGCCGAGCAGTACTTC.

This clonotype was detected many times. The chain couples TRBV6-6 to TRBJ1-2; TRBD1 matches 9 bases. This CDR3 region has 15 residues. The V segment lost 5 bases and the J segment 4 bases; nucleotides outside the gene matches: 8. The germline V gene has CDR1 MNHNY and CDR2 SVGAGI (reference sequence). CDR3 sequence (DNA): TGTGCCAGCAGTGGAACCGGGACAGGGAGCTATGGCTACACCTTC. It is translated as CASSGTGTGSYGYTF.

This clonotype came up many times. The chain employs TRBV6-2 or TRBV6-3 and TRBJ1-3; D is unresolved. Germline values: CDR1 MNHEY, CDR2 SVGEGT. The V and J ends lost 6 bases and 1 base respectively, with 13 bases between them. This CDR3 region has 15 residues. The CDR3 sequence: CASRRPGMSGNTIYF. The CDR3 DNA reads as TGTGCCAGCAGACGTCCGGGGATGTCTGGAAACACCATATATTTT.

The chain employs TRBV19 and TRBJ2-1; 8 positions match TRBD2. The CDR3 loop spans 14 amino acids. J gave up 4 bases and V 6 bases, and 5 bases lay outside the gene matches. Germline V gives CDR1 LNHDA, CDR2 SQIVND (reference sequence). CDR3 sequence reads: CASRYSGEYNEQFF. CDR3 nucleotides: TGTGCCAGTAGATATAGCGGGGAGTACAATGAGCAGTTCTTC.

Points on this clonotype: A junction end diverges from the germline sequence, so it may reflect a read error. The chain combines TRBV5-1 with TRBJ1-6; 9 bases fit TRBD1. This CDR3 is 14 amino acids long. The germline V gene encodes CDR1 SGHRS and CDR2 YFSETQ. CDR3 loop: CASSLDRGWSPLNF. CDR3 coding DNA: TGCGCCAGCAGCCTGGACAGGGGTTGGTCACCCCTCAACTTT.

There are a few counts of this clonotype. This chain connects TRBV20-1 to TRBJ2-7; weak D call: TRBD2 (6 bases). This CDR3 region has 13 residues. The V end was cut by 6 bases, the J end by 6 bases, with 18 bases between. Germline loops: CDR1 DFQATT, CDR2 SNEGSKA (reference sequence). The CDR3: CSAVDGGKSEQYF. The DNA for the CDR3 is TGCAGTGCCGTAGACGGGGGTAAGAGCGAGCAGTACTTC.

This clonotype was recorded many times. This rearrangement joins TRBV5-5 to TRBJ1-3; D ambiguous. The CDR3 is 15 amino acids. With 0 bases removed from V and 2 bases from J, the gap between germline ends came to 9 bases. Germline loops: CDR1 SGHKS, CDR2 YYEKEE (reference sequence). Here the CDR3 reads CASSLDGRPGNTIYF. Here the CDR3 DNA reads TGTGCCAGCAGCTTGGACGGCCGTCCTGGAAACACCATATATTTT. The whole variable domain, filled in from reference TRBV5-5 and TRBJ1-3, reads DAGVTQSPTHLIKTRGQQVTLRCSPISGHKSVSWYQQVLGQGPQFIFQYYEKEERGRGNFPDRFSARQFPNYSSELNVNALLLGDSALYLCASSLDGRPGNTIYFGEGSWLTVV.

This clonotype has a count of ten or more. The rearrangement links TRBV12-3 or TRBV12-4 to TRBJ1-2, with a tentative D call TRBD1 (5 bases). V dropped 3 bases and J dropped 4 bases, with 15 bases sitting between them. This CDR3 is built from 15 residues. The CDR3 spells CASSLAGVVFYGYTF. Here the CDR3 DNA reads TGTGCCAGCAGTTTGGCGGGGGTAGTTTTCTATGGCTACACCTTC.

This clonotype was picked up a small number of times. CDR3 residues: CAGGLRGLAGDNEQFF. Here the CDR3 DNA reads TGTGCCGGAGGACTCCGCGGACTAGCGGGGGACAATGAGCAGTTCTTC. The chain uses TRBV28 and TRBJ2-1; TRBD2 agrees at 13 bases. The germline V gene encodes CDR1 MDHEN and CDR2 SYDVKM. The CDR3 has 16 amino acids. The junction had 12 bases not matched to a gene; V was cut back by 11 bases and J by 5 bases.

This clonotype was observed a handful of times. The chain's CDR3 is CASSLYGQGYGGANVLTF. The CDR3 DNA sequence: TGTGCCAGCAGTTTATACGGACAGGGGTATGGTGGGGCCAACGTCCTGACTTTC. The rearrangement links TRBV27 to TRBJ2-6, with 9 bases identical to TRBD1. This CDR3 spans 18 amino acids. CDR1 is MNHEY and CDR2 is SMNVEV in the germline V gene (reference sequence). Trimming cost V 1 base and J 3 bases; bases outside gene matches: 7.

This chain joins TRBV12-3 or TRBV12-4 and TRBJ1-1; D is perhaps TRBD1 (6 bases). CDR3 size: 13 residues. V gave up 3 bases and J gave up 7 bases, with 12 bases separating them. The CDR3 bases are TGTGCCAGCAGTTTGCGGGGGGCGTATGAAGCTTTCTTT. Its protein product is CASSLRGAYEAFF.

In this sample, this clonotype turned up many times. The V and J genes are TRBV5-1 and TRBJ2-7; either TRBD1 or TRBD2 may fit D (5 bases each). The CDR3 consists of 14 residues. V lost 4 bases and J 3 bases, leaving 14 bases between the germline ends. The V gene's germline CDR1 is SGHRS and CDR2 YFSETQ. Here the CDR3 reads CASSRRGVGYEQYF. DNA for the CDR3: TGCGCCAGCAGCCGGAGAGGGGTCGGCTACGAGCAGTACTTC.

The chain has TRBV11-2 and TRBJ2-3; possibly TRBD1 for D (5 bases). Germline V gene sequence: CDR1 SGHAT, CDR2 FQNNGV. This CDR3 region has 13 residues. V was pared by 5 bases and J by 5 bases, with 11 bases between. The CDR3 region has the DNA TGTGCCAGCAGCAGGGGCGCCCAAGATACGCAGTATTTT. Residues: CASSRGAQDTQYF.

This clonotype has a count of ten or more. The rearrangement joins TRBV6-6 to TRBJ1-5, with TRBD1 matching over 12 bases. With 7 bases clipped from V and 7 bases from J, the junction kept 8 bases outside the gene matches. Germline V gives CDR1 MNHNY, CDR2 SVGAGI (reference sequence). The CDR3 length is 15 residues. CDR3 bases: TGTGCCAGCACCGGGACAGGGGGCTTCCTCCAGCCCCAGCATTTT. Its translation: CASTGTGGFLQPQHF.